This T cell receptor beta chain was identified during a study of shared clonotypes between healthy human individuals. Deletions cut 5 bases from V and 2 bases from J, with 13 bases between. The CDR3 runs to 14 residues. Germline values: CDR1 MNHEY, CDR2 SVGAGI. TCRdb's copy holds only in-frame clones and misses some; the assay was immunoSEQ multiplex PCR. This table has around 2.5 million clones, approximately 93% appearing once. This sequence was found in a young man in good health. Some clones in this sample may be carry-over from other donors' samples. The J gene is TRBJ2-7, the V gene TRBV6-5, with D tentatively TRBD2 (5 bases). Sequencing was carried out using naive CD4+ T cells from PBMCs. Subset indicated: CD45RA+ positively selected. The CDR3 here is CASSPPTGTYEQYF. CDR3 bases: TGTGCCAGCAGTCCCCCCACGGGAACCTACGAGCAGTACTTC.